Following are 28 T cell receptor beta chains from one sample sequenced in a study of T cell responses to AZD1222 COVID-19 vaccine. The data were produced by immunoSEQ multiplex PCR, yet TCRdb's version contains in-frame clones alone and is incomplete. This table holds tens of thousands of clones, about four fifths found once. Specimen: peripheral blood, collected 28 days after the second AZD1222 dose. All receptors derive from an adult who received the AZD1222 COVID-19 vaccine.

The genes are TRBV16 and TRBJ1-5; D gene uncertain. The germline CDR1 and CDR2 sequences are KGHSY and FQNENV. V was shortened by 6 bases and J by 4 bases, with 10 bases between the two germline ends. The CDR3 runs 13 residues. The CDR3 region is CASRGMWNQPQHF. The DNA of the CDR3 is TGTGCCAGCAGGGGGATGTGGAATCAGCCCCAGCATTTT.

The J gene is TRBJ2-7, the V gene TRBV6-1; D is ambiguous. The CDR3 spans 14 residues. Germline V lookup: CDR1 MNHNS, CDR2 SASEGT. V dropped 0 bases and J dropped 3 bases, with 9 bases sitting between them. This CDR3 is CASSEAHSRYEQYF. The CDR3 nucleotides are TGTGCCAGCAGTGAAGCGCACAGCCGCTACGAGCAGTACTTC.

The chain has TRBV6-5 and TRBJ1-1, with 10 bases aligning to TRBD1. Germline CDR1 is MNHEY and CDR2 is SVGAGI. V was pared by 0 bases and J by 5 bases, with 6 bases of the junction left unmatched. The CDR3 loop spans 16 amino acids. CDR3 sequence (DNA): TGTGCCAGCAGTTACTCGACAGGGGGCTCGCGGACTGAAGCTTTCTTT. Translating gives CASSYSTGGSRTEAFF.

The sample holds a few counts of this clone. The chain recombines TRBV2 with TRBJ1-1, with D possibly TRBD1 on 5 matching bases. V lost 4 bases and J 11 bases, leaving 17 bases between the germline ends. The CDR3 has 13 amino acids. Germline-derived CDR1 and CDR2 are SNHLY and FYNNEI. CDR3 sequence reads: CASSVRTLTGAFF. In DNA form, the CDR3 reads TGTGCCAGCAGTGTTAGGACATTGACTGGGGCTTTCTTT.

This sequence joins TRBV29-1 and TRBJ2-7; 8 nucleotides match TRBD1. J gave up 7 bases and V 3 bases, and 11 bases lay outside the gene matches. CDR1 SQVTM and CDR2 ANQGSEA come from the germline V gene. The CDR3 has 14 amino acids. The CDR3 reads CSVDVTGVTREQYF. DNA for the CDR3: TGCAGCGTTGACGTGACAGGGGTCACAAGGGAGCAGTACTTC.

The genes are TRBV15 and TRBJ2-2, with D unresolved. This CDR3 spans 17 amino acids. Germline V gene sequence: CDR1 LNHNV, CDR2 YYDKDF (reference sequence). V shed 0 bases and J shed 4 bases, with 15 bases lying between them. This CDR3 is CATSRDLERPFTGELFF. DNA of the CDR3: TGTGCCACCAGCAGAGATCTGGAACGGCCCTTCACCGGGGAGCTGTTTTTT. Supplemented by reference TRBV15 and TRBJ2-2, the full variable domain reads DAMVIQNPRYQVTQFGKPVTLSCSQTLNHNVMYWYQQKSSQAPKLLFHYYDKDFNNEADTPDNFQSRRPNTSFCFLDIRSPGLGDTAMYLCATSRDLERPFTGELFFGEGSRLTVL.

This sequence joins TRBV5-1 and TRBJ2-1, with 9 nucleotides matching TRBD1. The length of the CDR3 is 15 residues. Losses at the gene ends were 0 bases for V and 4 bases for J; bases not matched to a gene: 2. From germline, CDR1 is SGHRS and CDR2 YFSETQ. CDR3 bases: TGCGCCAGCAGCTTGGAGACAGGGGGTTACAATGAGCAGTTCTTC. This translates into CASSLETGGYNEQFF.

The table lists this clone with a count of one. V and J are TRBV5-6 and TRBJ1-2; TRBD1 agrees at 9 bases. This CDR3 spans 14 amino acids. The germline V gene has CDR1 SGHDT and CDR2 YYEEEE. The V segment lost 4 bases and the J segment 4 bases; nucleotides outside the gene matches: 5. The DNA for the CDR3 is TGTGCCAGCAGCCGGACAGGGGAGGGCTATGGCTACACCTTC. Protein sequence: CASSRTGEGYGYTF.

This clone has more than one count but fewer than ten. The rearrangement uses TRBV14 and TRBJ2-7; D unresolved. From germline, CDR1 is SGHDN and CDR2 FVKESK. V shed 0 bases and J shed 2 bases, with 8 bases lying between them. The CDR3 covers 14 residues. CDR3 bases: TGTGCCAGCAGCCAAGATGGCTCTCCCTACGAGCAGTACTTC. This codes for CASSQDGSPYEQYF.

The chain employs TRBV28 and TRBJ2-5, with D possibly matching TRBD1 (5 bases). The germline V gene encodes CDR1 MDHEN and CDR2 SYDVKM. V was clipped by 3 bases and J by 0 bases, with 8 bases between them. The CDR3 sequence is 14 residues long. The CDR3 reads CASSLGPDQETQYF. Here the CDR3 DNA reads TGTGCCAGCAGTTTGGGGCCAGACCAAGAGACCCAGTACTTC.

The chain joins TRBV29-1 to TRBJ2-7; D is possibly TRBD1 or TRBD2 (5 bases each). This CDR3 has 11 residues. Trimming took 8 bases from V and 6 from J, leaving 14 bases between them. The V gene's germline CDR1 is SQVTM and CDR2 ANQGSEA. In nucleotides, the CDR3 is TGCAGCATCCCAGGTGGGGGCGAGCAGTACTTC. Translation gives CSIPGGGEQYF.

This chain joins TRBV27 and TRBJ2-5; no firm D call. Between the trimmed V and J ends, which lost 2 bases and 7 bases, there was a span of 14 bases. This CDR3 spans 14 amino acids. CDR1 and CDR2 (germline): MNHEY, SMNVEV (reference sequence). CDR3 DNA: TGTGCCAGCAGTTTACTCTCGGGCGATGGGACCCAGTACTTC. This encodes CASSLLSGDGTQYF.

This rearrangement joins TRBV19 to TRBJ1-5; D might be TRBD1 (5 bases). The CDR3 is 16 residues long. V was trimmed by 3 bases and J by 0 bases, leaving 12 bases between them. Germline V gene data show CDR1 as LNHDA and CDR2 as SQIVND (reference sequence). The CDR3: CASSIGGSNSNQPQHF. The CDR3 DNA sequence: TGTGCCAGTAGTATTGGGGGGAGTAATAGCAATCAGCCCCAGCATTTT.

The chain links TRBV27 to TRBJ2-3; perhaps D is TRBD1 or TRBD2 (5 bases each). The germline V gene encodes CDR1 MNHEY and CDR2 SMNVEV (reference sequence). The V end was cut by 2 bases, the J end by 0 bases, with 12 bases between. This CDR3 is built from 16 residues. CDR3 sequence (DNA): TGTGCCAGCAGTTTAGTACAGGAGGTTAGCACAGATACGCAGTATTTT. Translating it yields CASSLVQEVSTDTQYF.

The rearrangement uses TRBV9 and TRBJ2-7; 9 bases align to TRBD1. Germline CDR1 reads SGDLS; CDR2 reads YYNGEE. V trimming: 7 bases; J trimming: 7 bases; junction bases outside the gene matches: 12. The CDR3 consists of 14 residues. CDR3: CASAVGQGFQEQYF. The CDR3 coding sequence is TGTGCCAGCGCGGTGGGACAGGGTTTTCAGGAGCAGTACTTC.

V usage is TRBV29-1 and J usage is TRBJ2-1, with 14 bases lining up with TRBD2. Germline V gives CDR1 SQVTM, CDR2 ANQGSEA. V dropped 3 bases and J dropped 10; count of bases not matched to a gene: 5. The CDR3 is 14 amino acids. In DNA, the CDR3 is TGCAGCGTTGAGGGACTAGCGGGAGAACGGGAGCAGTTCTTC. The encoded protein is CSVEGLAGEREQFF.

CDR3: CAWSPGQGHNSPLHF. The CDR3, as DNA: TGTGCCTGGAGCCCAGGACAGGGGCATAATTCACCCCTCCACTTT. V gene TRBV30 combines with J gene TRBJ1-6; 9 bases map to TRBD1. Germline CDR1 is GTSNPN and CDR2 is SVGIG (reference sequence). V shed 3 bases and J 5 bases; nucleotides not matched to a gene: 5. CDR3 size: 15 residues.

The CDR3 coding sequence is TGTGCCAGCAGTTCCAGGGGGCGTCGACACAATGAGCAGTTCTTC. This codes for CASSSRGRRHNEQFF. The rearrangement links TRBV7-9 to TRBJ2-1, with 8 bases fitting TRBD1. This CDR3 is built from 15 residues. The J segment lost 5 bases and the V segment lost 6 bases, leaving 9 bases of the junction unmatched. Germline assignment: CDR1 SEHNR and CDR2 FQNEAQ (reference sequence).

The sample holds many counts of this clone. This chain links TRBV6-2 or TRBV6-3 with TRBJ2-7; D gene unclear. CDR1 is MNHEY, CDR2 SVGEGT, per germline. There are 11 residues in the CDR3. With 2 bases removed from V and 5 bases from J, the gap between germline ends came to 4 bases. The CDR3 spells CASSYLDEQYF. DNA for the CDR3: TGTGCCAGCAGTTACCTCGACGAGCAGTACTTC.

The chain uses TRBV6-5 and TRBJ1-3, with 9 bases that match TRBD1. Losses at the gene ends were 11 bases for V and 8 bases for J; bases not matched to a gene: 13. The CDR3 runs to 14 residues. From germline, CDR1 is MNHEY and CDR2 SVGAGI. This CDR3 reads CAARVGDRVHTIYF. The CDR3 DNA reads as TGTGCCGCCAGGGTCGGGGACAGGGTGCACACCATATATTTT.

V gene TRBV10-2 combines with J gene TRBJ2-1; 7 nucleotides align to TRBD1. CDR1 and CDR2 (germline): WSHSY, SAAADI. The length of the CDR3 is 12 residues. V was pared by 8 bases and J by 3 bases, with 1 base of the junction left unmatched. The CDR3 region is CASRDSYNEQFF. CDR3 nucleotides: TGCGCCAGCCGGGACAGCTACAATGAGCAGTTCTTC.

This chain connects TRBV28 to TRBJ1-1; D call uncertain. V was shortened by 8 bases and J by 1 base, with 14 bases between the two germline ends. Per germline, CDR1 MDHEN and CDR2 SYDVKM. CDR3 length equals 14 residues. The CDR3 DNA is TGTGCCAGCCACAAGGGCATACCGAACACTGAAGCTTTCTTT. This encodes CASHKGIPNTEAFF. Full variable domain (outside the CDR3, taken from reference TRBV28 and TRBJ1-1): DVKVTQSSRYLVKRTGEKVFLECVQDMDHENMFWYRQDPGLGLRLIYFSYDVKMKEKGDIPEGYSVSREKKERFSLILESASTNQTSMYLCASHKGIPNTEAFFGQGTRLTVV.

The gene calls are TRBV7-3 and TRBJ2-2, with 10 bases identical to TRBD1. The CDR3 runs to 18 residues. Germline V lookup: CDR1 SGHTA, CDR2 FQGTGA. The V segment lost 5 bases and the J segment 2 bases; nucleotides outside the gene matches: 11. CDR3 residues: CASSPSPGTGVNTGELFF. The CDR3 DNA sequence: TGTGCCAGCAGCCCCTCCCCTGGGACAGGGGTTAACACCGGGGAGCTGTTTTTT. Using reference TRBV7-3 and TRBJ2-2 for the parts outside the CDR3, the full variable domain is GAGVSQTPSNKVTEKGKYVELRCDPISGHTALYWYRQSLGQGPEFLIYFQGTGAADDSGLPNDRFFAVRPEGSVSTLKIQRTERGDSAVYLCASSPSPGTGVNTGELFFGEGSRLTVL.

The rearrangement joins TRBV9 to TRBJ2-3; no clear D gene. The CDR3 totals 12 residues. Per the germline V gene, CDR1 is SGDLS and CDR2 is YYNGEE. The V gene lost 4 bases and the J gene lost 4 bases, with 7 bases spanning the gap. CDR3 DNA sequence: TGTGCCAGCAGCCCATCAGCAGATACGCAGTATTTT. Translating it yields CASSPSADTQYF.

This clone showed up just a few times. V is TRBV28 and J is TRBJ1-2; weak D call: TRBD1 (5 bases). The CDR3 has 14 residues. Germline CDR1 reads MDHEN; CDR2 reads SYDVKM. Trimming removed 3 bases at V and 4 bases at J, with 12 bases between. In nucleotides, the CDR3 is TGTGCCAGCAGTTTTCCCCAGGGCACCTATGGCTACACCTTC. This gives the protein CASSFPQGTYGYTF.

This chain links TRBV9 with TRBJ1-3, with no clear D. The CDR3 covers 15 residues. Trimming pared 4 bases from V and 4 bases from J, leaving 15 bases between. Per the germline V gene, CDR1 is SGDLS and CDR2 is YYNGEE. CDR3 residues: CASSTPQLPGNTIYF. The CDR3 DNA reads as TGTGCCAGCAGCACCCCACAGTTGCCCGGAAACACCATATATTTT.

V gene TRBV9 combines with J gene TRBJ2-6, with D unclear. There are 17 residues in the CDR3. The germline V and J ends were trimmed by 3 bases and 1 base, with 14 bases remaining between them. Germline V gives CDR1 SGDLS, CDR2 YYNGEE. CDR3 bases: TGTGCCAGCAGCGACCCAATTTCTCCTTCTGGGGCCAACGTCCTGACTTTC. Its protein is CASSDPISPSGANVLTF.

This chain uses TRBV3-1 (or the pseudogene TRBV3-2) with TRBJ2-7; 8 nucleotides match TRBD1. V lost 4 bases and J lost 4; bases outside the gene matches: 12. Germline loops: CDR1 LGHDT, CDR2 YNNKEL (reference sequence). This CDR3 region has 16 residues. CDR3: CASSLGGQDTLYEQYF. The DNA of the CDR3 is TGTGCCAGCAGCCTGGGGGGACAGGACACTCTTTACGAGCAGTACTTC.